This TCR beta chain was identified in a study of regulatory T cells in long-lasting Graves disease. General study findings and limits: Newly diagnosed Graves' patients exceeded persistent ones in TCR diversity.

Germline V lookup: CDR1 SGHTA, CDR2 FQGNSA. Trimming removed 0 bases from V and 4 bases from J, with 12 bases in between. The CDR3 runs to 15 residues. This clonotype was counted ten times or more. The antigen is unknown. To make TCR beta libraries, researchers used iRepertoire HTBI primers and Arm-PCR of CDR3 regions. Each CDR3 protein gets one entry after TCRdb re-called the multiplex PCR reads with MiXCR. The sample holds hundreds of thousands of distinct CDR3 sequences; more than 15% are singletons and the top ten take just under 25%. Described time point: newly diagnosed GD, antithyroid drugs for less than 3 months. Making the TCR library involved RNA that had been extracted from PBMCs. This sample also belongs to another study, concerning T cells in Graves' hyperthyroidism and ophthalmopathy. That publication notes: First-round RT-PCR with HTBI primers amplified the TCR CDR3 region. A 13 V-J model separated ophthalmopathy from stable hyperthyroidism.

J is TRBJ1-2 and V is TRBV7-2; D remains unclear. This clonotype was sampled from a woman aged 40-60 years with Graves disease. The sequencing here drew on peripheral blood mononuclear cells (PBMCs), taken at new diagnosis, from a patient treated with antithyroid drugs. This CDR3 is CASSLAGSGFYGYTF. CDR3 in DNA: TGTGCCAGCAGCTTAGCGGGCAGTGGATTCTATGGCTACACCTTC.